Listed here are 8 T cell receptor beta chains from one sample, sequenced in a study of post-analysis software for immune sequencing data. The study, taken as a whole, reports: Higher frequency in patients than in controls was seen for about 5 TRBV segments, with TRBV5-6, TRBV5-1 and TRBV20-1 among them.

Built from TCR beta cDNA, the libraries had unique molecular identifiers in them. MiXCR, run by TCRdb on the PCR reads, gives a single entry per CDR3 protein. The sample records 650,000 to 850,000 distinct CDR3 sequences, roughly 50% being singletons. No antigen has been assigned to these receptors. Input material: blood. The receptors shown here come from a girl aged 10 to 17 with multiple sclerosis.

The chain couples TRBV7-2 to TRBJ2-7; D possibly matches TRBD1 or TRBD2 (6 bases each). The CDR3 loop spans 15 amino acids. Trimming took off 5 bases at V and 3 bases at J, with 17 bases between the two ends. Germline V gene data show CDR1 as SGHTA and CDR2 as FQGNSA. In DNA, the CDR3 is TGTGCCAGCAGCGTTACGGGGGCGTCCGGCTACGAGCAGTACTTC. Its translation is CASSVTGASGYEQYF.

CDR3: CASKADRGGSYEQYF. The CDR3 region has the DNA TGTGCCAGCAAGGCCGACAGGGGGGGGTCCTACGAGCAGTACTTC. This rearrangement joins TRBV7-2 to TRBJ2-7, with TRBD1 matching over 9 bases. Trimming cost V 7 bases and J 1 base; bases outside gene matches: 8. CDR3 length: 15 amino acids. The germline V gene has CDR1 SGHTA and CDR2 FQGNSA.

The chain joins TRBV12-3 or TRBV12-4 to TRBJ2-7; possible D gene TRBD1, 6 bases. Gene TRBJ2-5 matches the end of the DNA better, so the J call may be wrong. This CDR3 has 15 residues. The CDR3: CASSFHGGAGETQYF. The CDR3 DNA follows: TGTGCCAGCAGTTTCCATGGGGGCGCCGGTGAGACCCAGTACTTC.

This chain joins TRBV24-1 and TRBJ2-2, with D unresolved. The CDR3 runs to 12 residues. Trimming stripped 9 bases from V and 2 bases from J, with 6 bases between. Germline loops: CDR1 KGHDR, CDR2 SFDVKD. The CDR3 DNA follows: TGTGCCACCGCCCAAAACACCGGGGAGCTGTTTTTT. Translated, it gives CATAQNTGELFF.

The chain combines TRBV2 with TRBJ2-7, with TRBD1 matching 9 bases. Germline V gene lookup returns CDR1 SNHLY and CDR2 FYNNEI. Trimming removed 6 bases from V and 6 bases from J; junction bases left unmatched: 9. The CDR3 is 14 residues long. CDR3 coding DNA: TGTGCCAGCAGAACCGGGACAGGGTGGGGCGAGCAGTACTTC. Translated: CASRTGTGWGEQYF.

The chain recombines TRBV5-1 with TRBJ2-7; D may correspond to TRBD1 or TRBD2 (7 bases each). The V gene lost 0 bases and the J gene lost 4 bases, with 17 bases spanning the gap. The CDR3 length is 16 residues. Germline V CDR1 and CDR2: SGHRS, YFSETQ. DNA for the CDR3: TGCGCCAGCAGCTTGGTGTCGGGTCAGGGGGGGTACGAGCAGTACTTC. Translated: CASSLVSGQGGYEQYF.

This sequence joins TRBV18 and TRBJ2-7; no reliable D call. V gave up 2 bases and J gave up 0 bases, with 11 bases separating them. CDR3 size: 15 residues. Germline CDR1 is KGHSH and CDR2 is LQKENI. CDR3 sequence: CASSPGSLDSYEQYF. CDR3 nucleotide sequence: TGTGCCAGCTCACCAGGATCCTTAGACTCCTACGAGCAGTACTTC.

J is TRBJ2-4 and V is TRBV6-8, with unresolved D. The last part of the DNA fits TRBJ2-7 better; the J call may be wrong. The germline V gene has CDR1 MNHGY and CDR2 SAAAGT. CDR3 size: 16 residues. CDR3 residues: CASSCQAGRLGYEQYF. In nucleotides, the CDR3 is TGTGCCAGCAGTTGCCAAGCAGGCCGTTTGGGATACGAGCAGTACTTC.